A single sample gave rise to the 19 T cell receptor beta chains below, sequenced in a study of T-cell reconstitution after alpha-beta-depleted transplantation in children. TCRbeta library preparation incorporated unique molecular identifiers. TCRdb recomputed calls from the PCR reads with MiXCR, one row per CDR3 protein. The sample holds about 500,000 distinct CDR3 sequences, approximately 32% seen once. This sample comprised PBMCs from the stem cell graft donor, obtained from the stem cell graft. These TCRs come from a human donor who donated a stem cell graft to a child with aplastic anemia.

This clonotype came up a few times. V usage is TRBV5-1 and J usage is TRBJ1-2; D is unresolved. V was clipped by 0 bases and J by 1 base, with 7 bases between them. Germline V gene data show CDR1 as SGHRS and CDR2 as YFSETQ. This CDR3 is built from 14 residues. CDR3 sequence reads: CASSLEQINYGYTF. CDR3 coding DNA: TGCGCCAGCAGCTTGGAACAGATTAACTATGGCTACACCTTC.

CDR3 region: CASSPGTSGHGSSYEQYV. CDR3 DNA: TGTGCCAGCAGCCCCGGGACTAGCGGGCATGGGAGCTCCTACGAGCAGTACGTC. The rearrangement links TRBV6-2 or TRBV6-3 to TRBJ2-7; 12 bases map to TRBD2. This CDR3 comprises 18 residues. Germline CDR1 MNHEY, CDR2 SVGEGT. Trimming at V came to 6 bases and at J to 0 bases, leaving 12 bases not matched to a gene.

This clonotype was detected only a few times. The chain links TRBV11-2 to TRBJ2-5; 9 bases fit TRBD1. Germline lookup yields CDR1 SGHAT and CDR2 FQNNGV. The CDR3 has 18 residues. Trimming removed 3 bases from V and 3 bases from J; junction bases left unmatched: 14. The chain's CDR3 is CASSFQWAWDREKETQYF. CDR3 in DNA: TGTGCCAGCAGCTTCCAGTGGGCATGGGACAGGGAGAAAGAGACCCAGTACTTC.

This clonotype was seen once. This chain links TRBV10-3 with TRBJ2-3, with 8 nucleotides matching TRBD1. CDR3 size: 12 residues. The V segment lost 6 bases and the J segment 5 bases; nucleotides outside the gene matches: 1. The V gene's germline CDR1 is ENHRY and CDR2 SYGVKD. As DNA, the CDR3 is TGTGCCATCAGGACAGGGGAAGATACGCAGTATTTT. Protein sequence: CAIRTGEDTQYF.

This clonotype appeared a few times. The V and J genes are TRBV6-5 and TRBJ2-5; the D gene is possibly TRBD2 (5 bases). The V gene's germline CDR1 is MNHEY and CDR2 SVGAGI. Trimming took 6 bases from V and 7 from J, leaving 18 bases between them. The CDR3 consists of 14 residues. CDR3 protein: CASSLGPVEGTQYF. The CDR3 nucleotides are TGTGCCAGCAGCCTCGGACCTGTCGAGGGGACCCAGTACTTC.

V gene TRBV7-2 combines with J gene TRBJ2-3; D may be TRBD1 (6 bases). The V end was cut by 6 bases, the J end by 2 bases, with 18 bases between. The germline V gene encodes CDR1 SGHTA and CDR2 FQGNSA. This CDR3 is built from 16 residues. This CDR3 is CASSRTGMYNTDTQYF. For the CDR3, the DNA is TGTGCCAGCAGTCGTACAGGGATGTATAACACAGATACGCAGTATTTT.

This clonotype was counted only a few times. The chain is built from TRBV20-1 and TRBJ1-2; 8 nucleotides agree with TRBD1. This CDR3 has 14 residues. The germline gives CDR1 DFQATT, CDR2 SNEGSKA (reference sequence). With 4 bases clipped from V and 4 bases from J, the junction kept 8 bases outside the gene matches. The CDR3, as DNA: TGCAGTGCTATAAATTACAGGGGGGCCTATGGCTACACCTTC. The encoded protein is CSAINYRGAYGYTF.

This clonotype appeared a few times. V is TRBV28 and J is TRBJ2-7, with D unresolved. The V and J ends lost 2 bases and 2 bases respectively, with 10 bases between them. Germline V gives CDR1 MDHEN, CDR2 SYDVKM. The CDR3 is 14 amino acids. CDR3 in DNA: TGTGCCAGCAGTTTAACTGGGCAGACCTACGAGCAGTACTTC. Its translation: CASSLTGQTYEQYF.

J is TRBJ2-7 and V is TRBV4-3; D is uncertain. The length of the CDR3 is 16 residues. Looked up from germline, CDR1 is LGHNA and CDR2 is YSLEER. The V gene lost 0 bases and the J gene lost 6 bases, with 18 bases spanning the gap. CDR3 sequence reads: CASSQDIGLEMREQYF. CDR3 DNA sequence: TGCGCCAGCAGCCAAGATATAGGGCTAGAAATGCGCGAGCAGTACTTC.

This CDR3 is CASSLEVVANYGYTF. Written as DNA, the CDR3 is TGTGCCAGCAGCTTAGAGGTAGTCGCTAACTATGGCTACACCTTC. The gene calls are TRBV7-9 and TRBJ1-2; D is ambiguous. Between the trimmed V and J ends, which lost 1 base and 0 bases, there was a span of 9 bases. Germline V gene sequence: CDR1 SEHNR, CDR2 FQNEAQ (reference sequence). This CDR3 comprises 15 residues. Complete variable domain (other parts from reference TRBV7-9 and TRBJ1-2): DTGVSQNPRHKITKRGQNVTFRCDPISEHNRLYWYRQTLGQGPEFLTYFQNEAQLEKSRLLSDRFSAERPKGSFSTLEIQRTEQGDSAMYLCASSLEVVANYGYTFGSGTRLTVV.

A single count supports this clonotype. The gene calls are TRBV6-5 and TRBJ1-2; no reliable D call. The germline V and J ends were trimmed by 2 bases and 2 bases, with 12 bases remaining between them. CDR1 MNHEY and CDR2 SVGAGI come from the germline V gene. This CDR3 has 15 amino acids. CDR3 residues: CASSYAFVGNYGYTF. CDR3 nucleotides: TGTGCCAGCAGTTACGCCTTCGTGGGGAACTATGGCTACACCTTC.

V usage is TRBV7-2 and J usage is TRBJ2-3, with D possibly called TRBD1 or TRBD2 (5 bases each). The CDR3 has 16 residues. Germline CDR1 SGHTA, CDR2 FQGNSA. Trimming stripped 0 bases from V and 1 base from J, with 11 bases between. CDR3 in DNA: TGTGCCAGCAGCTTAGCCTATGTGGGGGGCACAGATACGCAGTATTTT. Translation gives CASSLAYVGGTDTQYF.

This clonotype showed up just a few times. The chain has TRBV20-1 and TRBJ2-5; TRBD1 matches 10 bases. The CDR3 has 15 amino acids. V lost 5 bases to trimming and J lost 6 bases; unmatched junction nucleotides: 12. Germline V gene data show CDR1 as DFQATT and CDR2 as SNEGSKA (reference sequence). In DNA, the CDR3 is TGCAGTGCTCCGGGACAGGGGTTCTTGGAAAAGACCCAGTACTTC. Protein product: CSAPGQGFLEKTQYF.

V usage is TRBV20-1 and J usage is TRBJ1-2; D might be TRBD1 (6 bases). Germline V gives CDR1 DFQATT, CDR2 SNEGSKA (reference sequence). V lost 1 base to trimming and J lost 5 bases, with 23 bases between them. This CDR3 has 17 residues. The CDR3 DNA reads TGCAGTGCTAGAGTTAGGGGCAGGGGACAAGCCAATTATGGCTACACCTTC. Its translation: CSARVRGRGQANYGYTF.

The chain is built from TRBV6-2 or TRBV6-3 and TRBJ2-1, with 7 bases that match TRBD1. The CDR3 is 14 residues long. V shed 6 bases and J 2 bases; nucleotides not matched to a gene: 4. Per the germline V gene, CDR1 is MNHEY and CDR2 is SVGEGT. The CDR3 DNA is TGTGCCAGCAGGGGGACAGCCACCTACAATGAGCAGTTCTTC. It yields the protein CASRGTATYNEQFF.

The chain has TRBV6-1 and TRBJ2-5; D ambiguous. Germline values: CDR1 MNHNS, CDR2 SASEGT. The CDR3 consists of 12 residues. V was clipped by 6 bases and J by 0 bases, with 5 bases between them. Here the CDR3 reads CASRPDQETQYF. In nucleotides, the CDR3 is TGTGCCAGCAGACCTGACCAAGAGACCCAGTACTTC.

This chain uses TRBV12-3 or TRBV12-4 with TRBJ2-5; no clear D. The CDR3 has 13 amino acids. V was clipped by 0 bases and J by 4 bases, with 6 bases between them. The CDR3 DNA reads TGTGCCAGCAGTTTAGCCATGAGAGAGACCCAGTACTTC. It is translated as CASSLAMRETQYF.

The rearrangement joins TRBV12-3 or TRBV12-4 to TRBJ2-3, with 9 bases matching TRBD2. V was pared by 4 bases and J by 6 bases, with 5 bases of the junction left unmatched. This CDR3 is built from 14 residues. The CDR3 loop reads CASSSSGETDTQYF. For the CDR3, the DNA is TGTGCCAGCAGTTCTAGCGGGGAGACGGATACGCAGTATTTT.

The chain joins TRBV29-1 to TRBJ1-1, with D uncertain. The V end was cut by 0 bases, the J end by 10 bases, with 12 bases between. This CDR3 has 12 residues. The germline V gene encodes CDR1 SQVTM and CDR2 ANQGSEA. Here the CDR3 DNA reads TGCAGCGTTGAAGATCTTGTAGTCGGAGCTTTCTTT. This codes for CSVEDLVVGAFF. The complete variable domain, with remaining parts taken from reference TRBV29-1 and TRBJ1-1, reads SAVISQKPSRDICQRGTSLTIQCQVDSQVTMMFWYRQQPGQSLTLIATANQGSEATYESGFVIDKFPISRPNLTFSTLTVSNMSPEDSSIYLCSVEDLVVGAFFGQGTRLTVV.